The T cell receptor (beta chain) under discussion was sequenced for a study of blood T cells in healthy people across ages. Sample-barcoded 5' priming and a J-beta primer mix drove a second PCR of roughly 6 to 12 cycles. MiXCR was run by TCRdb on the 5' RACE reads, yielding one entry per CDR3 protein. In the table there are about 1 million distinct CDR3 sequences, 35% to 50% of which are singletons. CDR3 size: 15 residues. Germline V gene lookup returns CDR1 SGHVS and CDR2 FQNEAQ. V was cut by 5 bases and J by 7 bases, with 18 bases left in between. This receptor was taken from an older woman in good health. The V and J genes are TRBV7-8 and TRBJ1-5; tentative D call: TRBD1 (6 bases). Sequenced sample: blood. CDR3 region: CASSTATGIGQPQHF. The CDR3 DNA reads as TGTGCCAGCAGCACAGCTACAGGGATTGGGCAGCCCCAGCATTTT.